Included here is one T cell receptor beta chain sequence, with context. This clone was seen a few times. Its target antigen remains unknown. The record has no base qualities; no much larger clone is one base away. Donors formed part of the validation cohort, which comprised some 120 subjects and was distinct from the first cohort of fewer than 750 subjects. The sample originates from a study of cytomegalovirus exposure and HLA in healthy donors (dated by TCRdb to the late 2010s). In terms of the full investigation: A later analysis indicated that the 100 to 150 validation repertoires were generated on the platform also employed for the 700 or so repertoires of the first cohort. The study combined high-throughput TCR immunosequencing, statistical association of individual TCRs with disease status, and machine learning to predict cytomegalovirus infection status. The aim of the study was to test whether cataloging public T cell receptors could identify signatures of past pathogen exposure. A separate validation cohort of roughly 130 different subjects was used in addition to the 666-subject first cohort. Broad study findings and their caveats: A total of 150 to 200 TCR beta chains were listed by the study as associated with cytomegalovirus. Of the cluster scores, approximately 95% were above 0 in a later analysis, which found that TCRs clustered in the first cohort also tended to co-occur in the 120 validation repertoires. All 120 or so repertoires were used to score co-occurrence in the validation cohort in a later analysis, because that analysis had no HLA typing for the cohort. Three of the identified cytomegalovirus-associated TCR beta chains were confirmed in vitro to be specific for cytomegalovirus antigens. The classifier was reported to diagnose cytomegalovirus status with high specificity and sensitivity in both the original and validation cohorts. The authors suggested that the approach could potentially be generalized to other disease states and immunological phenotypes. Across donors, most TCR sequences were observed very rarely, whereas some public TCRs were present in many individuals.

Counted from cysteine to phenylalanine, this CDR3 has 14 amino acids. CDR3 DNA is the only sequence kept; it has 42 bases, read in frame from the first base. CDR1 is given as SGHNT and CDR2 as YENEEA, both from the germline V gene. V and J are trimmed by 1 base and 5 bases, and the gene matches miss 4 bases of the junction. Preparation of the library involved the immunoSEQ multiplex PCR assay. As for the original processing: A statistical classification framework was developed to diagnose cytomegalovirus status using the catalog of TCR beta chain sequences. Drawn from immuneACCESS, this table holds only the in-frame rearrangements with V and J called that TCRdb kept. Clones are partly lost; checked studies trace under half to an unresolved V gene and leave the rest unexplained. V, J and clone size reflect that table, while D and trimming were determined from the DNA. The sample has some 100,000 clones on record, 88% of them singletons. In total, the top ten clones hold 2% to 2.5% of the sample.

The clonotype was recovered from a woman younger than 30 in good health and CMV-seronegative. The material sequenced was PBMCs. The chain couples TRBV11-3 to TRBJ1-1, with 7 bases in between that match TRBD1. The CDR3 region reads CASSLAGGDTEAFF. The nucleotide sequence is TGTGCCAGCAGCTTAGCAGGGGGTGATACTGAAGCTTTCTTT.